This T cell receptor (beta chain) was captured in a study of T cell changes during pregnancy in multiple sclerosis. Trimming left V 7 bases short and J 4 bases short, with 16 bases between. This CDR3 region has 14 residues. The germline CDR1 and CDR2 sequences are LNHDA and SQIVND (reference sequence). Sequenced by immunoSEQ multiplex PCR; TCRdb stores in-frame clones only, minus some. The table records around 35,000 clones, roughly 90% of them present only once. The sequencing here drew on CD4+ T cells from peripheral blood mononuclear cells, taken in the second trimester of pregnancy. The chain links TRBV19 to TRBJ1-1; D is perhaps TRBD1 (5 bases). This TCR derives from a female donor with multiple sclerosis, enrolled in a pregnancy study. CDR3 region: CASNDMGRSTEAFF. Written as DNA, the CDR3 is TGTGCCAGTAACGATATGGGGCGCAGCACTGAAGCTTTCTTT.